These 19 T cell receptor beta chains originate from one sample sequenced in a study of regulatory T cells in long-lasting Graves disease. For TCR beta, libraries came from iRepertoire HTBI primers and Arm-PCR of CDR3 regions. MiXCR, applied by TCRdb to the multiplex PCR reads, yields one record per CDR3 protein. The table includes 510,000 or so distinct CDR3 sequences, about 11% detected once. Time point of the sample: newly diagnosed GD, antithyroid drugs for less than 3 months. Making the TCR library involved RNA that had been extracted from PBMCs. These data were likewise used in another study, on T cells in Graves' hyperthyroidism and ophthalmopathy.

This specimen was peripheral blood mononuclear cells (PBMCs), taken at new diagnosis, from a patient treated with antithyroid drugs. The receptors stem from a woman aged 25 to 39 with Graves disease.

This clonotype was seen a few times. This CDR3 reads CASSYLRVDTEAFF. The CDR3 DNA follows: TGTGCCAGCAGTTACTTGAGGGTCGACACTGAAGCTTTCTTT. The chain has TRBV6-5 and TRBJ1-1; D unclear. Trimming pared 1 base from V and 3 bases from J, leaving 9 bases between. Per the germline V gene, CDR1 is MNHEY and CDR2 is SVGAGI. The CDR3 has 14 amino acids.

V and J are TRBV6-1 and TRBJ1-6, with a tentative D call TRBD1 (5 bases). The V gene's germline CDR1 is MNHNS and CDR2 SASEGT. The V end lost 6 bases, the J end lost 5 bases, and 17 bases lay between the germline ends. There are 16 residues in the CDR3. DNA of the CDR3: TGTGCCAGCAGCTCGACAGCACCTTTAAATAATTCACCCCTCCACTTT. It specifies CASSSTAPLNNSPLHF.

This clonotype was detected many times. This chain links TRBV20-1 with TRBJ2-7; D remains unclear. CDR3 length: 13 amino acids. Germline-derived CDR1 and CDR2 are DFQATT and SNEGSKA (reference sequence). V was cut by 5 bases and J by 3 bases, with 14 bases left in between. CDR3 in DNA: TGCAGTGCTTTAGTGGGCGGCAGCTACGAGCAGTACTTC. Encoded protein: CSALVGGSYEQYF.

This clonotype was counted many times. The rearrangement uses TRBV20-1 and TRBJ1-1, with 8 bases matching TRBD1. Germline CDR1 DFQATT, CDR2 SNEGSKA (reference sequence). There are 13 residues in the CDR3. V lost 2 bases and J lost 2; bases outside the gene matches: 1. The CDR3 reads CSARTGGNTEAFF. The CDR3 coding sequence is TGCAGTGCTAGAACAGGGGGTAACACTGAAGCTTTCTTT.

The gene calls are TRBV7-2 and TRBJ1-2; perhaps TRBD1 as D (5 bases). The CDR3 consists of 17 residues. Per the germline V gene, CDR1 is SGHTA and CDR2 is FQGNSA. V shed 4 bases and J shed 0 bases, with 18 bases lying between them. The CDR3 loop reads CASSSHPGGGPNYGYTF. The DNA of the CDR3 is TGTGCCAGCAGCTCACACCCTGGGGGGGGACCTAACTATGGCTACACCTTC.

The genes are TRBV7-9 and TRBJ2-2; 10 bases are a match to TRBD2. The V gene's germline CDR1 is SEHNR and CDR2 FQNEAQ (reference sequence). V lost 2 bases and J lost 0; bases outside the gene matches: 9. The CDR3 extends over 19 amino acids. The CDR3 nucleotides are TGTGCCAGCAGCTTATTGACTAGCGGGCTCTCCGCGAACACCGGGGAGCTGTTTTTT. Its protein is CASSLLTSGLSANTGELFF.

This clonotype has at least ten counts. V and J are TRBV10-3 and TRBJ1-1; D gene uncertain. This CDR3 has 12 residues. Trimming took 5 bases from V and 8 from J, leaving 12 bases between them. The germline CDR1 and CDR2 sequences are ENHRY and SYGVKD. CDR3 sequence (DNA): TGTGCCATCAGTAATTTGGAGGTAGAAGCTTTCTTT. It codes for CAISNLEVEAFF.

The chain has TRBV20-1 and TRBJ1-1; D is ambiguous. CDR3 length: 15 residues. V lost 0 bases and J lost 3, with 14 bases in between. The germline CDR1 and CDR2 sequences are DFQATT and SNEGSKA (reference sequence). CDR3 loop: CSARDQLRSDTEAFF. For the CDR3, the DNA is TGCAGTGCTAGAGATCAGCTTAGAAGTGACACTGAAGCTTTCTTT.

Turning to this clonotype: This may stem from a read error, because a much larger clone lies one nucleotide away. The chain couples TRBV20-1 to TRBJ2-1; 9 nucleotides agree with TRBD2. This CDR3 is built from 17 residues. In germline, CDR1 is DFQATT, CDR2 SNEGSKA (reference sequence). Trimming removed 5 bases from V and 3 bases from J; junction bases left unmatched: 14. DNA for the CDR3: TGCAGTGCTGGGGCCATCTCGGGAGCGGGAGGCTACAATGAGCAGTTCTTC. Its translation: CSAGAISGAGGYNEQFF.

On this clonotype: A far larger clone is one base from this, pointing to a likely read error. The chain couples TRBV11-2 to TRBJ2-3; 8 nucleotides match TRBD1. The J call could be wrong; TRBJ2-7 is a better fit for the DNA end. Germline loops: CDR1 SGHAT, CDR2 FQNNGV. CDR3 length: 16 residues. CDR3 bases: TGTGCCAGCAGCTCATGGCCGGGACAGGCACTCCGCGAGCAGTACTTC. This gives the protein CASSSWPGQALREQYF.

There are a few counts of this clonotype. The CDR3 region has the DNA TGTGCCAGCAGCTTAGAGGTTGCAGGGAAGCAGCCCCAGCATTTT. This encodes CASSLEVAGKQPQHF. The chain employs TRBV7-2 and TRBJ1-5, with a possible D match to TRBD1 (5 bases). V gave up 1 base and J gave up 7 bases, with 14 bases separating them. The germline gives CDR1 SGHTA, CDR2 FQGNSA. The CDR3 has 15 amino acids.

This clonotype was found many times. The CDR3, as DNA: TGTGCCAGCAGTCCTGGGAGGCTACTAGCGCCCCACCAAGAGACCCAGTACTTC. This codes for CASSPGRLLAPHQETQYF. V and J are TRBV6-1 and TRBJ2-5; TRBD2 agrees at 7 bases. Germline values: CDR1 MNHNS, CDR2 SASEGT. The V segment lost 5 bases and the J segment 0 bases; nucleotides outside the gene matches: 15. CDR3 size: 18 residues.

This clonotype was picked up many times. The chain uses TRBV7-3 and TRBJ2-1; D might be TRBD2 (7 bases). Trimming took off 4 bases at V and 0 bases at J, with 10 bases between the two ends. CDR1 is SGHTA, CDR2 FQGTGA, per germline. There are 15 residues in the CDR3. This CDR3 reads CASSWGGASYNEQFF. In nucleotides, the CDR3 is TGTGCCAGCAGCTGGGGGGGGGCCTCCTACAATGAGCAGTTCTTC.

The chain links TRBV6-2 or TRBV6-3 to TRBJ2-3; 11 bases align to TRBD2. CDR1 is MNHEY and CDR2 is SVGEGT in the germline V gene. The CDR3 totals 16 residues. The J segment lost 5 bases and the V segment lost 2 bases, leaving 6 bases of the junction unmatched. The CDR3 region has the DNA TGTGCCAGCAGTTACCAACTAGCGGGAGACTTAGATACGCAGTATTTT. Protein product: CASSYQLAGDLDTQYF.

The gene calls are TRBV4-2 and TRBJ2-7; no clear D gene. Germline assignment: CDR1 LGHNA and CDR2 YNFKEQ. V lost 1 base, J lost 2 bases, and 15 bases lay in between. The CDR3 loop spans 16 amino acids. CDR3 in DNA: TGTGCCAGCAGCCAAGGGTGGGGTCTTCGGGCCTACGAGCAGTACTTC. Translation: CASSQGWGLRAYEQYF.

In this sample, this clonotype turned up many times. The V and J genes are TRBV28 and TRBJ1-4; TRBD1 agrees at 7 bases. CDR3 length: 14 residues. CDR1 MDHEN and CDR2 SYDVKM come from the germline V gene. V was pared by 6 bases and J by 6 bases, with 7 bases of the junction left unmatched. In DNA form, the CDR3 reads TGTGCCAGCAGACCGGGACAGTGGGATGAAAAACTGTTTTTT. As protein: CASRPGQWDEKLFF.

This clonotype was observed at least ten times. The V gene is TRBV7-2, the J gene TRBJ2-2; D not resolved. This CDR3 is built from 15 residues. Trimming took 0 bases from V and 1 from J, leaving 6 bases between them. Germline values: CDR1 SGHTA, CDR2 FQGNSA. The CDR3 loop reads CASSLASQNTGELFF. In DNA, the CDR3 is TGTGCCAGCAGCTTAGCTTCCCAGAACACCGGGGAGCTGTTTTTT.

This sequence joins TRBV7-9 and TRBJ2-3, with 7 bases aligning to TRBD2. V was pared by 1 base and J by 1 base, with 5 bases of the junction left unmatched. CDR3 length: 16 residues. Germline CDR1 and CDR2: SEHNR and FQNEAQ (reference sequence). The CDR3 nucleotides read TGTGCCAGCAGCTTAGGCGCGGGAGTCGGCACAGATACGCAGTATTTT. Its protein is CASSLGAGVGTDTQYF.

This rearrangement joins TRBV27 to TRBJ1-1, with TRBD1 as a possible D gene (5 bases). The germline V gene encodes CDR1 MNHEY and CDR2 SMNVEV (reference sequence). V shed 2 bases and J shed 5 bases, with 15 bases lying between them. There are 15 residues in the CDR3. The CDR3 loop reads CASSLGGSLGTEAFF. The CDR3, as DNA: TGTGCCAGCAGTTTAGGGGGGTCTTTAGGGACTGAAGCTTTCTTT.